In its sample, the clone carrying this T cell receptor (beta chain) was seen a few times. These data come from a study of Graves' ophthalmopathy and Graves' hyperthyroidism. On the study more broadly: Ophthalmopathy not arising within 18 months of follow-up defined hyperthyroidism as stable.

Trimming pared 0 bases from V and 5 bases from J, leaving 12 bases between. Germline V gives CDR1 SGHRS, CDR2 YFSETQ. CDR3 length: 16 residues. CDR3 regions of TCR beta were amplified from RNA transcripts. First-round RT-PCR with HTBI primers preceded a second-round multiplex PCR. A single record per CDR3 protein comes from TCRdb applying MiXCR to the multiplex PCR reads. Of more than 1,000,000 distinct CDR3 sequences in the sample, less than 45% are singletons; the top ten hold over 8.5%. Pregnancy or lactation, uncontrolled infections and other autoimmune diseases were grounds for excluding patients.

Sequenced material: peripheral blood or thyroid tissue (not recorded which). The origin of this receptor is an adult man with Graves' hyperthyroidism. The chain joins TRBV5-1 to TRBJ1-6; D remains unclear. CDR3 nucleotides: TGCGCCAGCAGCTTGGAATTGGCAGCCGATAATTCACCCCTCCACTTT. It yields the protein CASSLELAADNSPLHF.